One sample yielded the 23 T cell receptor beta chains listed below, sequenced in a study of graft-versus-host responses after intestinal transplantation. Method: immunoSEQ multiplex PCR; TCRdb's copy keeps in-frame clones and lacks some. The data hold about 10,000 clones, with around 91% observed a single time. This specimen was PBMCs, taken 43 to 45 days after intestinal transplant. These receptors originate from a human patient who received an intestinal transplant, so some T cells may come from the graft donor.

The chain has TRBV13 and TRBJ2-1; TRBD1 matches 10 bases. V trimming: 3 bases; J trimming: 8 bases; junction bases outside the gene matches: 19. Germline V gene sequence: CDR1 PRHDT, CDR2 FYEKMQ (reference sequence). The CDR3 loop spans 19 amino acids. The CDR3 is CASSFGAGSGTGERDEQFF. CDR3 in DNA: TGTGCCAGCAGCTTTGGAGCTGGGTCCGGGACAGGGGAACGGGATGAGCAGTTCTTC.

The chain carries TRBV27 and TRBJ2-5; TRBD2 agrees at 9 bases. The germline V gene encodes CDR1 MNHEY and CDR2 SMNVEV (reference sequence). The CDR3 has 16 residues. V shed 3 bases and J 4 bases; nucleotides not matched to a gene: 9. The CDR3 bases are TGTGCCAGCAGTTTTATTGGCGGGAGGGCCTTAGAGACCCAGTACTTC. Its protein is CASSFIGGRALETQYF.

This chain links TRBV4-1 with TRBJ2-7; D may be TRBD1 or TRBD2 (5 bases each). CDR3 length equals 18 residues. Looked up from germline, CDR1 is MGHRA and CDR2 is YSYEKL. V dropped 0 bases and J dropped 3 bases, with 21 bases sitting between them. In DNA, the CDR3 is TGCGCCAGCAGCCAAGAGATGGGGCCCGCGAGCGGCTACTACGAGCAGTACTTC. Protein product: CASSQEMGPASGYYEQYF.

The rearrangement uses TRBV7-9 and TRBJ2-1; D uncertain. From germline, CDR1 is SEHNR and CDR2 FQNEAQ (reference sequence). The V end lost 5 bases, the J end lost 2 bases, and 10 bases lay between the germline ends. CDR3 length: 14 residues. The CDR3 reads CASSSPFPYNEQFF. CDR3 DNA: TGTGCCAGCAGCAGCCCGTTCCCCTACAATGAGCAGTTCTTC. The whole variable domain, filled in from reference TRBV7-9 and TRBJ2-1, reads DTGVSQNPRHKITKRGQNVTFRCDPISEHNRLYWYRQTLGQGPEFLTYFQNEAQLEKSRLLSDRFSAERPKGSFSTLEIQRTEQGDSAMYLCASSSPFPYNEQFFGPGTRLTVL.

The gene calls are TRBV28 and TRBJ1-6, with D possibly TRBD1 on 6 matching bases. The germline V gene has CDR1 MDHEN and CDR2 SYDVKM. V gave up 5 bases and J gave up 3 bases, with 17 bases separating them. The CDR3 is 17 amino acids. The CDR3 spells CASSHPRGWYYNSPLHF. The CDR3 DNA reads TGTGCCAGCAGTCACCCCAGGGGATGGTACTATAATTCACCCCTCCACTTT.

V and J are TRBV6-1 and TRBJ1-2; D is ambiguous. This CDR3 is 13 amino acids long. V lost 3 bases to trimming and J lost 5 bases, with 10 bases between them. Germline V gene sequence: CDR1 MNHNS, CDR2 SASEGT. CDR3 residues: CASSESAGYGYTF. Here the CDR3 DNA reads TGTGCCAGCAGTGAGTCGGCGGGGTATGGCTACACCTTC.

The chain carries TRBV5-1 and TRBJ2-5; D possibly corresponds to TRBD1 (6 bases). CDR1 and CDR2 from the germline V gene are SGHRS and YFSETQ. The V gene lost 1 base and the J gene lost 2 bases, with 12 bases spanning the gap. CDR3 length equals 15 residues. In DNA, the CDR3 is TGCGCCAGCAGCTTGTGGGCAGGGACACAAGAGACCCAGTACTTC. Translating it yields CASSLWAGTQETQYF. Together with reference TRBV5-1 and TRBJ2-5, the CDR3 gives the full variable domain: KAGVTQTPRYLIKTRGQQVTLSCSPISGHRSVSWYQQTPGQGLQFLFEYFSETQRNKGNFPGRFSGRQFSNSRSEMNVSTLELGDSALYLCASSLWAGTQETQYFGPGTRLLVL.

This sequence joins TRBV30 and TRBJ2-7; 9 nucleotides align to TRBD2. The junction had 5 bases not matched to a gene; V was cut back by 3 bases and J by 2 bases. CDR3 length: 14 amino acids. Germline V CDR1 and CDR2: GTSNPN, SVGIG (reference sequence). The CDR3 nucleotides are TGTGCCTGGAGCGCAAGCGGGGGGACCTACGAGCAGTACTTC. This translates into CAWSASGGTYEQYF.

V usage is TRBV5-4 and J usage is TRBJ1-3; D possibly corresponds to TRBD1 (5 bases). Between the trimmed V and J ends, which lost 0 bases and 4 bases, there was a span of 8 bases. Germline V gene sequence: CDR1 SGHNT, CDR2 YYREEE (reference sequence). The CDR3 totals 14 residues. The CDR3 nucleotides are TGTGCCAGCAGCTTGGCGGGGCCCGGAAACACCATATATTTT. It is translated as CASSLAGPGNTIYF.

The chain has TRBV11-2 and TRBJ2-3; 8 bases are a match to TRBD1. Trimming at V came to 5 bases and at J to 12 bases, leaving 10 bases not matched to a gene. The CDR3 runs to 13 residues. The germline V gene encodes CDR1 SGHAT and CDR2 FQNNGV. The CDR3 DNA reads TGTGCCAGCAGCAAATGGACAGGGCCAAGTCAGTATTTT. This translates into CASSKWTGPSQYF. The full variable domain, rest sourced from reference TRBV11-2 and TRBJ2-3, is EAGVAQSPRYKIIEKRQSVAFWCNPISGHATLYWYQQILGQGPKLLIQFQNNGVVDDSQLPKDRFSAERLKGVDSTLKIQPAKLEDSAVYLCASSKWTGPSQYFGPGTRLTVL.

This chain joins TRBV11-3 and TRBJ2-1; 10 bases line up with TRBD2. The length of the CDR3 is 18 residues. From germline, CDR1 is SGHNT and CDR2 YENEEA. The V segment lost 5 bases and the J segment 2 bases; nucleotides outside the gene matches: 12. The CDR3 is CASSPRSSGGTAYNEQFF. Written as DNA, the CDR3 is TGTGCCAGCAGCCCCCGGTCTAGCGGGGGAACTGCCTACAATGAGCAGTTCTTC.

The rearrangement joins TRBV6-5 to TRBJ2-7; possible D gene TRBD1, 6 bases. From germline, CDR1 is MNHEY and CDR2 SVGAGI. The length of the CDR3 is 16 residues. Trimming took 2 bases from V and 7 from J, leaving 21 bases between them. CDR3 sequence (DNA): TGTGCCAGCAGTTACGACCCAGGGGCCACCTCTAGGGAGCAGTACTTC. This encodes CASSYDPGATSREQYF.

The gene calls are TRBV4-1 and TRBJ2-5; TRBD2 aligns across 11 bases. With V trimmed by 4 bases and J by 5 bases, 3 bases remained unmatched. From germline, CDR1 is MGHRA and CDR2 YSYEKL. The CDR3 loop spans 14 amino acids. The CDR3 DNA reads TGCGCCAGCAGCCCATTAGCGGGGGGGGAGACCCAGTACTTC. It translates to CASSPLAGGETQYF.

The J gene is TRBJ1-5, the V gene TRBV21-1; the table's D call of TRBD1 was not tested on the DNA. TRBV21-1 is a known pseudogene. The CDR3 covers 14 residues. The CDR3 reads CASSKGQGNQPQHF. In DNA, the CDR3 is TGTGCCAGCAGCAAAGGACAGGGAAATCAGCCCCAGCATTTT.

This rearrangement joins TRBV7-9 to TRBJ2-3; 9 nucleotides line up with TRBD2. There are 17 residues in the CDR3. J lost 1 base, V lost 4 bases, and 9 bases had no gene match. Per the germline V gene, CDR1 is SEHNR and CDR2 is FQNEAQ (reference sequence). The CDR3 DNA sequence: TGTGCCAGCAGCTCCTATAAGCGACTAGCGGGCACAGATACGCAGTATTTT. It yields the protein CASSSYKRLAGTDTQYF.

J is TRBJ1-5 and V is TRBV19; no firm D call. Trimming took 2 bases from V and 0 from J, leaving 8 bases between them. The CDR3 is 15 residues long. Germline V gene sequence: CDR1 LNHDA, CDR2 SQIVND (reference sequence). The CDR3 bases are TGTGCCAGTAGTATAAATAGGTATAGCAATCAGCCCCAGCATTTT. Translated, it gives CASSINRYSNQPQHF.

This rearrangement joins TRBV27 to TRBJ2-1; TRBD1 aligns across 8 bases. V lost 4 bases, J lost 6 bases, and 8 bases stayed unmatched. Germline values: CDR1 MNHEY, CDR2 SMNVEV (reference sequence). This CDR3 region has 15 residues. The CDR3 loop is CASSSPGQVRNEQFF. The CDR3 coding sequence is TGTGCCAGCAGTTCTCCGGGACAGGTACGCAATGAGCAGTTCTTC.

The J gene is TRBJ2-1, the V gene TRBV7-9; 8 nucleotides align to TRBD2. Germline CDR1 reads SEHNR; CDR2 reads FQNEAQ (reference sequence). This CDR3 contains 15 residues. V trimming: 1 base; J trimming: 9 bases; junction bases outside the gene matches: 8. CDR3 coding DNA: TGTGCCAGCAGCTTAGAAGGGACTAGTCAGAGTGAGCAGTTCTTC. Protein sequence: CASSLEGTSQSEQFF.

The V and J genes are TRBV10-1 and TRBJ2-5; 11 nucleotides match TRBD2. Trimming took 0 bases from V and 5 from J; bases not matched to a gene: 14. The germline V gene encodes CDR1 WNHNN and CDR2 SYGVQD (reference sequence). This CDR3 region has 19 residues. The CDR3, as DNA: TGCGCCAGCAGTGAGTCTAAAGGGGCTAGCGGGAGGCCCCGGGAGACCCAGTACTTC. Encoded protein: CASSESKGASGRPRETQYF.

The CDR3 DNA reads TGTGCCAGCAGTGATGACAGCTACGAGCAGTACTTC. This codes for CASSDDSYEQYF. The chain combines TRBV6-5 with TRBJ2-7, with D possibly matching TRBD1 (5 bases). This CDR3 has 12 residues. The germline V and J ends were trimmed by 5 bases and 3 bases, with 8 bases remaining between them. Per germline, CDR1 MNHEY and CDR2 SVGAGI.

Remarks on this clone: The same CDR3 arises from other DNA sequences in this sample as well. Here the CDR3 reads CASSEGTGGYNEQFF. For the CDR3, the DNA is TGTGCCAGCAGTGAAGGGACGGGGGGCTACAATGAGCAGTTCTTC. This chain uses TRBV6-1 with TRBJ2-1; 7 bases fit TRBD2. The CDR3 runs 15 residues. Germline CDR1 is MNHNS and CDR2 is SASEGT. Germline trimming cut 1 base from V and 3 bases from J; bases unmatched to any gene: 3.

This chain joins TRBV7-3 and TRBJ2-3, with D possibly being TRBD1 or TRBD2 (5 bases each). V was cut by 5 bases and J by 6 bases, with 15 bases left in between. CDR1 and CDR2 (germline): SGHTA, FQGTGA. The CDR3 has 14 residues. CDR3 DNA: TGTGCCAGCAGCCCCCCGGGGCAGTCCGATACGCAGTATTTT. Encoded protein: CASSPPGQSDTQYF.

CDR3 sequence reads: CSVVTLTGVRETQYF. The CDR3 DNA reads as TGCAGCGTTGTTACCCTCACAGGGGTAAGGGAGACCCAGTACTTC. This rearrangement joins TRBV29-1 to TRBJ2-5; 7 bases are shared with TRBD1. Germline values: CDR1 SQVTM, CDR2 ANQGSEA. Trimming at V came to 4 bases and at J to 5 bases, leaving 13 bases not matched to a gene. The CDR3 length is 15 residues.